Listed here is a single T cell receptor beta chain. Its antigen is as yet unknown. The data stem from a study of PD-1 blockade in mismatch repair-deficient tumors. Study-level results: Tumor-resident clones, often undetectable pretreatment in blood, expanded then contracted after pembrolizumab.

Profiling relied on immunoSEQ multiplex PCR, and the TCRdb table lists in-frame clones only, not all of them. The sample records under 20,000 clones, about four fifths being singletons. TCR sequencing covered a few patients who responded to pembrolizumab. Germline assignment: CDR1 SGDLS and CDR2 YYNGEE. V shed 0 bases and J shed 3 bases, with 6 bases lying between them. The CDR3 loop spans 13 amino acids. The sequence came from an adult with mismatch repair-deficient cancer. This sample comprised PBMCs, obtained 52 weeks after starting pembrolizumab. The rearrangement links TRBV9 to TRBJ1-2; the D gene is possibly TRBD1 (5 bases). The CDR3 region is CASSVGRDYGYTF. In nucleotides, the CDR3 is TGTGCCAGCAGCGTAGGCAGGGACTATGGCTACACCTTC.